Listed here are 22 T cell receptor beta chains from one sample, sequenced in a study of T cell responses to AZD1222 COVID-19 vaccine (dated by TCRdb to 2020 to 2023). The method behind the library was the immunoSEQ multiplex PCR assay. In TCRdb, the immuneACCESS table is reduced to in-frame sequences with V and J assigned. These tables do not hold every clone; where another copy was compared, an unresolved V gene accounts for under half, and the others remain unexplained. The sample table records 95,000 to 150,000 clones; 92% of these occur just once. In total, the top ten clones hold 0.9% to 1.2% of the sample. The time point label of this sample denotes: baseline before first vaccination. Specimen: peripheral blood, collected on day 0 of AZD1222 vaccination. These receptors all come from an adult in good health.

V and J are TRBV3-1 (or the pseudogene TRBV3-2) and TRBJ2-7; either TRBD1 or TRBD2 may fit D (5 bases each). The CDR3 runs 13 residues. Germline CDR1 is LGHDT and CDR2 is YNNKEL (reference sequence). V was shortened by 4 bases and J by 6 bases, with 13 bases between the two germline ends. The CDR3 protein is CASSLGERGEQYF. Written as DNA, the CDR3 is TGTGCCAGCAGCCTCGGGGAGAGGGGCGAGCAGTACTTC.

V is TRBV5-1 and J is TRBJ1-3, with D perhaps matching TRBD1 (5 bases). The CDR3 runs 13 residues. The V end was cut by 0 bases, the J end by 10 bases, with 11 bases between. Germline CDR1 is SGHRS and CDR2 is YFSETQ. The chain's CDR3 is CASSLDPEGTIYF. The CDR3 DNA reads TGCGCCAGCAGCTTGGATCCGGAGGGGACCATATATTTT.

V is TRBV28 and J is TRBJ2-7, with 12 nucleotides matching TRBD2. V lost 7 bases and J lost 4; bases outside the gene matches: 17. The CDR3 is 18 residues long. Germline V gene data show CDR1 as MDHEN and CDR2 as SYDVKM. CDR3 DNA sequence: TGTGCCAGCATCACTAGGGGTCGAGTTGGGACTAGCGGGTACGAGCAGTACTTC. Its protein is CASITRGRVGTSGYEQYF.

The J gene is TRBJ1-1, the V gene TRBV28, with TRBD1 matching 10 bases. Per the germline V gene, CDR1 is MDHEN and CDR2 is SYDVKM. This CDR3 region has 15 residues. Trimming took 5 bases from V and 4 from J; bases not matched to a gene: 7. CDR3 sequence reads: CASSGTGQGVTEAFF. Written as DNA, the CDR3 is TGTGCCAGCAGTGGAACAGGACAGGGGGTCACTGAAGCTTTCTTT.

The chain links TRBV30 to TRBJ2-6; D perhaps matches TRBD2 (5 bases). CDR1 GTSNPN and CDR2 SVGIG come from the germline V gene (reference sequence). The germline V and J ends were trimmed by 2 bases and 1 base, with 9 bases remaining between them. The CDR3 contains 15 residues. The CDR3 bases are TGTGCCTGGAGTCAAACTAGTTCTGGGGCCAACGTCCTGACTTTC. Amino acids: CAWSQTSSGANVLTF.

The chain couples TRBV20-1 to TRBJ2-1; D is possibly TRBD1 or TRBD2 (5 bases each). Germline lookup yields CDR1 DFQATT and CDR2 SNEGSKA (reference sequence). With 5 bases removed from V and 12 bases from J, the gap between germline ends came to 14 bases. This CDR3 spans 11 amino acids. The CDR3, as DNA: TGCAGTGCTGTCCCTAGTGGGGGGCAGTTCTTC. Its translation is CSAVPSGGQFF.

This chain connects TRBV5-6 to TRBJ2-5; 7 positions agree with TRBD1. The CDR3 loop spans 14 amino acids. V lost 4 bases and J lost 1; bases outside the gene matches: 4. Germline CDR1 and CDR2: SGHDT and YYEEEE. This chain's CDR3 is CASSPGTAQETQYF. The CDR3 DNA is TGTGCCAGCAGCCCCGGGACAGCCCAAGAGACCCAGTACTTC.

The chain combines TRBV6-4 with TRBJ2-2; maybe TRBD2 (6 bases). The CDR3 is 13 amino acids. Germline lookup yields CDR1 MRHNA and CDR2 SNTAGT. V lost 5 bases and J lost 5, with 9 bases in between. Here the CDR3 reads CASSRGSTGELFF. DNA of the CDR3: TGTGCCAGCAGTCGGGGGTCGACCGGGGAGCTGTTTTTT.

The rearrangement uses TRBV30 and TRBJ1-4; D is unresolved. The germline V gene encodes CDR1 GTSNPN and CDR2 SVGIG (reference sequence). The ends were cut back, 0 bases at V and 5 bases at J, with 4 bases in the middle. The CDR3 loop spans 12 amino acids. In nucleotides, the CDR3 is TGTGCCTGGAGTGTTGTGAATGAAAAACTGTTTTTT. Encoded protein: CAWSVVNEKLFF.

This clone was observed a single time. The chain joins TRBV27 to TRBJ1-1; possible D gene TRBD1, 6 bases. CDR3 length equals 14 residues. V shed 4 bases and J shed 3 bases, with 12 bases lying between them. Germline assignment: CDR1 MNHEY and CDR2 SMNVEV (reference sequence). The CDR3 coding sequence is TGTGCCAGCAGTTCCTACAGGGCTTACACTGAAGCTTTCTTT. Amino acids: CASSSYRAYTEAFF.

The DNA of the CDR3 is TGTGCCAGCAGCTTACAGTACACCTACGAGCAGTACTTC. This sequence encodes CASSLQYTYEQYF. J is TRBJ2-7 and V is TRBV7-8, with D unresolved. The CDR3 is 13 amino acids. Germline V gives CDR1 SGHVS, CDR2 FQNEAQ. Trimming shortened V by 2 bases and J by 2 bases, and 7 bases separated the two germline ends.

The sample holds a few counts of this clone. V usage is TRBV19 and J usage is TRBJ1-1, with D unresolved. The germline V gene has CDR1 LNHDA and CDR2 SQIVND (reference sequence). Trimming removed 6 bases from V and 8 bases from J, with 19 bases in between. The CDR3 consists of 14 residues. The CDR3 region is CASSPKMALGEAFF. Written as DNA, the CDR3 is TGTGCCAGTAGCCCCAAGATGGCGCTTGGGGAAGCTTTCTTT. Full variable domain (outside the CDR3, taken from reference TRBV19 and TRBJ1-1): DGGITQSPKYLFRKEGQNVTLSCEQNLNHDAMYWYRQDPGQGLRLIYYSQIVNDFQKGDIAEGYSVSREKKESFPLTVTSAQKNPTAFYLCASSPKMALGEAFFGQGTRLTVV.

The chain carries TRBV5-1 and TRBJ2-5; TRBD1 aligns across 8 bases. V shed 1 base and J 1 base; nucleotides not matched to a gene: 3. Germline lookup yields CDR1 SGHRS and CDR2 YFSETQ. This CDR3 contains 15 residues. CDR3 DNA sequence: TGCGCCAGCAGCTTGATAACAGGGGGCCAAGAGACCCAGTACTTC. Translating gives CASSLITGGQETQYF. Combining the CDR3 with reference TRBV5-1 and TRBJ2-5 gives the whole variable domain KAGVTQTPRYLIKTRGQQVTLSCSPISGHRSVSWYQQTPGQGLQFLFEYFSETQRNKGNFPGRFSGRQFSNSRSEMNVSTLELGDSALYLCASSLITGGQETQYFGPGTRLLVL.

The gene calls are TRBV4-1 and TRBJ2-3; D is uncertain. This CDR3 has 15 amino acids. Germline values: CDR1 MGHRA, CDR2 YSYEKL. Trimming removed 1 base at V and 4 bases at J, with 12 bases between. In DNA, the CDR3 is TGCGCCAGCAGCCAAGGAGCAAGTCTCGCAGATACGCAGTATTTT. Translating gives CASSQGASLADTQYF.

DNA for the CDR3: TGTGCCACCCCAAGAGGCTATGGCTACACCTTC. Translation gives CATPRGYGYTF. The genes are TRBV14 and TRBJ1-2; D is unclear. Trimming stripped 10 bases from V and 4 bases from J, with 10 bases between. The CDR3 is made up of 11 amino acids. CDR1 and CDR2 from the germline V gene are SGHDN and FVKESK.

The J gene is TRBJ2-1, the V gene TRBV30; possibly TRBD1 or TRBD2 for D (5 bases each). V was trimmed by 4 bases and J by 6 bases, leaving 13 bases between them. The germline CDR1 and CDR2 sequences are GTSNPN and SVGIG (reference sequence). CDR3 size: 13 residues. The CDR3 protein is CAWIRKGTNEQFF. The CDR3 DNA is TGTGCCTGGATTCGGAAAGGGACCAATGAGCAGTTCTTC.

The chain carries TRBV2 and TRBJ2-1, with TRBD2 identical over 10 bases. Trimming at V came to 4 bases and at J to 3 bases, leaving 6 bases not matched to a gene. The germline gives CDR1 SNHLY, CDR2 FYNNEI. This CDR3 contains 16 residues. CDR3 DNA: TGTGCCAGCAGTGTCTCCTTAGCGGGAGGCTACAATGAGCAGTTCTTC. Its protein is CASSVSLAGGYNEQFF.

V is TRBV5-1 and J is TRBJ1-6, with D uncertain. The ends were cut back, 4 bases at V and 10 bases at J, with 18 bases in the middle. The germline CDR1 and CDR2 sequences are SGHRS and YFSETQ. The CDR3 runs to 15 residues. CDR3 in amino acids: CASSQADGVGSPLHF. The CDR3, as DNA: TGCGCCAGCAGCCAGGCGGACGGAGTCGGCTCACCCCTCCACTTT.

V and J are TRBV7-3 and TRBJ2-2; 8 bases fit TRBD2. This CDR3 comprises 17 residues. Germline-derived CDR1 and CDR2 are SGHTA and FQGTGA. J gave up 0 bases and V 4 bases, and 7 bases lay outside the gene matches. DNA for the CDR3: TGTGCCAGCAGCTCCACCGAGCGGGGGCCGAACACCGGGGAGCTGTTTTTT. Translation: CASSSTERGPNTGELFF.

The V and J genes are TRBV27 and TRBJ1-1, with a possible D match to TRBD1 (5 bases). V was cut by 5 bases and J by 7 bases, with 20 bases left in between. Germline V gene data show CDR1 as MNHEY and CDR2 as SMNVEV (reference sequence). CDR3 length: 15 residues. The chain's CDR3 is CASSIRDAGRGEAFF. CDR3 DNA sequence: TGTGCCAGCAGTATCCGGGACGCGGGTCGAGGTGAAGCTTTCTTT.

This clone was found once. J is TRBJ1-2 and V is TRBV3-1 (or the pseudogene TRBV3-2), with a possible D match to TRBD1 (5 bases). The germline V and J ends were trimmed by 4 bases and 2 bases, with 8 bases remaining between them. This CDR3 spans 13 amino acids. CDR1 is LGHDT, CDR2 YNNKEL, per germline (reference sequence). CDR3 DNA: TGTGCCAGCAGCCCGCGGGACAACTATGGCTACACCTTC. Translation: CASSPRDNYGYTF.

CDR3 sequence: CASSLNTGARSYTF. The CDR3 DNA reads as TGTGCCAGCAGTCTAAACACAGGGGCGAGGAGCTACACCTTC. The chain is built from TRBV28 and TRBJ1-2; 7 bases are a match to TRBD1. Unmatched junction bases numbered 12, after V lost 5 bases and J lost 9 bases. This CDR3 region has 14 residues. Germline V lookup: CDR1 MDHEN, CDR2 SYDVKM.